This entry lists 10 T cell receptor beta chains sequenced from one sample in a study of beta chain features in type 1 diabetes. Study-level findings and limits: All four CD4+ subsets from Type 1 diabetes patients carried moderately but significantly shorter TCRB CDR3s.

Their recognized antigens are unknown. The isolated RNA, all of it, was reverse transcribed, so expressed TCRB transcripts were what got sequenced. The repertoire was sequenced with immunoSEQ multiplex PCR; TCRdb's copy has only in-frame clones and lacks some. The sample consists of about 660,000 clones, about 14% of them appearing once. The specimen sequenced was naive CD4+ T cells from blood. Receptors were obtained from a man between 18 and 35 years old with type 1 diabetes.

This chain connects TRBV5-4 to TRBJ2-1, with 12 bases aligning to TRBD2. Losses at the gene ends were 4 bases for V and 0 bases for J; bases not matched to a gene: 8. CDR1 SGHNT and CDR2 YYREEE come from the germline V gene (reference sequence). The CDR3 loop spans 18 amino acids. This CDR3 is CASSHGLAGPSSYNEQFF. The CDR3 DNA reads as TGTGCCAGCAGCCATGGACTAGCGGGGCCGAGCTCCTACAATGAGCAGTTCTTC.

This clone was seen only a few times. This chain's CDR3 is CASSPPGGEQYF. In DNA form, the CDR3 reads TGTGCCAGCAGCCCCCCGGGCGGGGAGCAGTACTTC. This sequence joins TRBV4-2 and TRBJ2-7; D may be TRBD2 (5 bases). Per the germline V gene, CDR1 is LGHNA and CDR2 is YNFKEQ. V was pared by 4 bases and J by 7 bases, with 11 bases between. There are 12 residues in the CDR3.

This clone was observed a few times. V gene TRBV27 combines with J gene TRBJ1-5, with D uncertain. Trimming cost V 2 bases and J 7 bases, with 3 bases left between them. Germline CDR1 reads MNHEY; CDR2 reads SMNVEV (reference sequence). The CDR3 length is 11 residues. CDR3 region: CASSLGQPQHF. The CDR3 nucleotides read TGTGCCAGCAGTTTAGGACAGCCCCAGCATTTT.

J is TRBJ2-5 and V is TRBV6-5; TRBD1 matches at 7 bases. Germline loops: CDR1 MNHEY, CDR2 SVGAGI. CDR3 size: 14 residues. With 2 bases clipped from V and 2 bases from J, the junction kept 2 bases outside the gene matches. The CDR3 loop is CASSYDRAQETQYF. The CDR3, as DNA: TGTGCCAGCAGTTACGACAGGGCTCAAGAGACCCAGTACTTC.

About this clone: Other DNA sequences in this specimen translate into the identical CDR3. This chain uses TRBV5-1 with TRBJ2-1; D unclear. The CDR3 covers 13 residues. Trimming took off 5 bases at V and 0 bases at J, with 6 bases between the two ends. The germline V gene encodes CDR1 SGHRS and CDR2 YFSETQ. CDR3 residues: CASSGDSYNEQFF. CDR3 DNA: TGCGCCAGCAGTGGAGACTCCTACAATGAGCAGTTCTTC.

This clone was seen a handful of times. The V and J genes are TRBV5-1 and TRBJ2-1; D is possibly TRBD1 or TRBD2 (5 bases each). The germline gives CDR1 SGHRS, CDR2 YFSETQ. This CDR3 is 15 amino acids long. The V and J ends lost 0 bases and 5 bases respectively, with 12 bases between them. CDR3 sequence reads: CASSLGGTSNNEQFF. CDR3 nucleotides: TGCGCCAGCAGCTTGGGAGGGACGTCGAACAATGAGCAGTTCTTC.

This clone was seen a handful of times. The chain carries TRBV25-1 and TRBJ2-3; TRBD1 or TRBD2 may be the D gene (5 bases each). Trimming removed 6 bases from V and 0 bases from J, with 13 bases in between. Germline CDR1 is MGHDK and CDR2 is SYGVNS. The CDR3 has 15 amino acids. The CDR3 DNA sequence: TGTGCCAGCAGCCGAGGGGCGACTAGCACAGATACGCAGTATTTT. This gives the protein CASSRGATSTDTQYF.

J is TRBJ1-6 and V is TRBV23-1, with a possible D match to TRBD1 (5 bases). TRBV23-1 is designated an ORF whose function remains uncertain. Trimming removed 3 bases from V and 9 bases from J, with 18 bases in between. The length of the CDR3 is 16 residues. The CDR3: CASSQMGPRGSSPLHF. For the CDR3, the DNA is TGCGCCAGCAGTCAGATGGGACCCCGCGGGAGTTCACCCCTCCACTTT.

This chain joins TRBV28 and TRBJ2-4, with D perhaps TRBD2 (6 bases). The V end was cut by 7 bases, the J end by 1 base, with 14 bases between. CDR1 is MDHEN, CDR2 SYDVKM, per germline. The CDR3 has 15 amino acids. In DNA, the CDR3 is TGTGCCAGCACCCCAACTGGGGGGGCCAAAAACATTCAGTACTTC. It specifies CASTPTGGAKNIQYF.

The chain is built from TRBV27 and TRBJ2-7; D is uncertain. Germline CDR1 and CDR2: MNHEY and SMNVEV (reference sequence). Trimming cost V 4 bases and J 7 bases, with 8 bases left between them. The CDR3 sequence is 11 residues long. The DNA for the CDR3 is TGTGCCAGCAGTTCCTCTGGAGAGCAGTACTTC. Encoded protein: CASSSSGEQYF.